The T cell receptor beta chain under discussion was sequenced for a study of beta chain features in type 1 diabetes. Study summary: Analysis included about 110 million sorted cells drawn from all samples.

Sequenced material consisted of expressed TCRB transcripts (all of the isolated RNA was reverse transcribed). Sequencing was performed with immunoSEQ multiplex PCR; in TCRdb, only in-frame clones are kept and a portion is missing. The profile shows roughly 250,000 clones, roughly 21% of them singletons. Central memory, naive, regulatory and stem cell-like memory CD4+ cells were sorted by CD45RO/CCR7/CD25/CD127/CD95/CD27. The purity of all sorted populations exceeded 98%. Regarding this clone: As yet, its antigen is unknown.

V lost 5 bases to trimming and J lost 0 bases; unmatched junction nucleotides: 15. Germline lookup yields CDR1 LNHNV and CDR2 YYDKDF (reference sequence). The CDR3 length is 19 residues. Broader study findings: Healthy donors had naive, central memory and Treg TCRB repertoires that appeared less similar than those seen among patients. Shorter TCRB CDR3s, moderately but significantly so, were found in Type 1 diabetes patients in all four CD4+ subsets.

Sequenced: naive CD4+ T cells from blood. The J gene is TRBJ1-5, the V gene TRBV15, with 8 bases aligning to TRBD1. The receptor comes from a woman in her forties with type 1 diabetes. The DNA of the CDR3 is TGTGCCACCAGCCGCTATCCGGGACAGGAACCTTATAGCAATCAGCCCCAGCATTTT. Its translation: CATSRYPGQEPYSNQPQHF.